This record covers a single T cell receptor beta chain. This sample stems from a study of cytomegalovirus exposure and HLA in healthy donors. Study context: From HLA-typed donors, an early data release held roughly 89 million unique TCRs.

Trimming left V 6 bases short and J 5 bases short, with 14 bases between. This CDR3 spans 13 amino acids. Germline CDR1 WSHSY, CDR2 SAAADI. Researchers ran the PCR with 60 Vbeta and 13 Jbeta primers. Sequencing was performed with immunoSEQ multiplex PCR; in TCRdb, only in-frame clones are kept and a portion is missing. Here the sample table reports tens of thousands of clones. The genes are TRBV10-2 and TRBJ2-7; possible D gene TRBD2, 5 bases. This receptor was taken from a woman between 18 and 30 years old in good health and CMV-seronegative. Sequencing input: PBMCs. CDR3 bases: TGCGCCAGCAGGGACTTCCCAGCGGACGAGCAGTACTTC. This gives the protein CASRDFPADEQYF.